The following is a T cell receptor beta chain sequence with its context. These data come from a study of blood T cell repertoires in COVID-19. Study in general: The United States, Italy and Spain were the sources of the acute and convalescent COVID-19 samples. Sources were T cells, B-cell-depleted T cells, or PBMCs; the material itself was cDNA or gDNA.

Original analysis: The assay estimated nucleated cells by amplifying reference gene primers. The table came from immunoSEQ multiplex PCR; TCRdb's copy has only in-frame clones and leaves some out. V and J calls and clone size follow that table, whereas D and trimming were derived from the DNA. The sample contains about 51,000 clones, under 95% of which appear only once. Sequenced: peripheral blood. The sequence came from a man in his fifties or sixties with acute or convalescent COVID-19.

The CDR3, as DNA: TGTGCCAGTAGCAAAGACAGCCTGATGAATTCACCCCTCCACTTT. Protein sequence: CASSKDSLMNSPLHF. The chain is built from TRBV19 and TRBJ1-6; D is perhaps TRBD1 (5 bases). The ends were cut back, 6 bases at V and 7 bases at J, with 16 bases in the middle. Germline loops: CDR1 LNHDA, CDR2 SQIVND (reference sequence). CDR3 length equals 15 residues.